A selection of T cell receptor beta chains follows, all from one sample in a study of OX40 agonist ivuxolimab in advanced cancers. The method was immunoSEQ multiplex PCR; TCRdb's version includes in-frame clones alone and lacks a portion of them. The sample carries 30,000 to 35,000 clones, less than 85% recorded once. The sample consisted of CD4+ or CD8+ T cells sorted from blood, taken in a trial of the OX40 agonist ivuxolimab. These TCRs come from an adult with an advanced solid tumor such as melanoma, head and neck, liver or kidney cancer. Each CDR3 is given with its conserved first and last residue. Each record gives: D gene, J gene, CDR3 length, V gene, clone size, CDR3 DNA, CDR3 protein. The D gene is left open where the match is weak. Not every row has a clone size; where given, it reads once, few, many or a size class.

d_call: NA; j_call: TRBJ2-3; cdr3_length: 13; v_call: TRBV9; clone_size: once; cdr3_nt: TGTGCCAGCAGCCCCCCCTTTAGTGATACGCAGTATTTT; cdr3_aa: CASSPPFSDTQYF
d_call: NA; j_call: TRBJ1-2; cdr3_length: 11; v_call: TRBV11-2; clone_size: NA; cdr3_nt: TGTGCCAGCAGCCCCTGGGACGGCTACACCTTC; cdr3_aa: CASSPWDGYTF
d_call: NA; j_call: TRBJ1-2; cdr3_length: 16; v_call: TRBV11-2; clone_size: NA; cdr3_nt: TGTGCCAGCAGGGACGGGGGAGATCCAGCTAACTATGGCTACACCTTC; cdr3_aa: CASRDGGDPANYGYTF
d_call: TRBD1; j_call: TRBJ2-6; cdr3_length: 16; v_call: TRBV30; clone_size: NA; cdr3_nt: TGTGCCTGGAGTAATACAGGGGTCTCTGGGGCCAACGTCCTGACTTTC; cdr3_aa: CAWSNTGVSGANVLTF
d_call: NA; j_call: TRBJ1-1; cdr3_length: 18; v_call: TRBV2; clone_size: NA; cdr3_nt: TGTGCCAGCAGTGAGTCGGTGGCAGGGGCCGCCTCGAACACTGAAGCTTTCTTT; cdr3_aa: CASSESVAGAASNTEAFF
d_call: TRBD1; j_call: TRBJ1-3; cdr3_length: 15; v_call: TRBV6-6; clone_size: NA; cdr3_nt: TGTGCCAGCAGTCCCGGGACAGAGCGTAGAAACACCATATATTTT; cdr3_aa: CASSPGTERRNTIYF
d_call: NA; j_call: TRBJ1-6; cdr3_length: 15; v_call: TRBV2; clone_size: NA; cdr3_nt: TGTGCCAGCAGTGATGAGGCACAATATAATTCACCCCTCCACTTT; cdr3_aa: CASSDEAQYNSPLHF
d_call: NA; j_call: TRBJ2-7; cdr3_length: 14; v_call: TRBV28; clone_size: NA; cdr3_nt: TGTGCCAGCAGTTTGAAGGTAGCAGCCTACGAGCAGTACTTC; cdr3_aa: CASSLKVAAYEQYF
d_call: NA; j_call: TRBJ2-2; cdr3_length: 15; v_call: TRBV27; clone_size: NA; cdr3_nt: TGTGCCAGCAGTTTATCAACACCTAACACCGGGGAGCTGTTTTTT; cdr3_aa: CASSLSTPNTGELFF
d_call: TRBD2; j_call: TRBJ2-7; cdr3_length: 17; v_call: TRBV28; clone_size: NA; cdr3_nt: TGTGCCAGCAGTACCATATCCGGGACTAGCGGTTACTACGAGCAGTACTTC; cdr3_aa: CASSTISGTSGYYEQYF
d_call: NA; j_call: TRBJ1-5; cdr3_length: 16; v_call: TRBV19; clone_size: NA; cdr3_nt: TGTGCCAGTAGTACGATCTTAGGCGTAAGCAATCAGCCCCAGCATTTT; cdr3_aa: CASSTILGVSNQPQHF
d_call: NA; j_call: TRBJ2-3; cdr3_length: 14; v_call: TRBV11-3; clone_size: few; cdr3_nt: TGTGCCAGCAGCTTAACGGCGAGCACAGATACGCAGTATTTT; cdr3_aa: CASSLTASTDTQYF
d_call: NA; j_call: TRBJ2-4; cdr3_length: 15; v_call: TRBV7-2; clone_size: NA; cdr3_nt: TGTGCCAGCAGTTACCACAGGGAAGTAAAAAACATTCAGTACTTC; cdr3_aa: CASSYHREVKNIQYF
d_call: NA; j_call: TRBJ2-7; cdr3_length: 14; v_call: TRBV7-2; clone_size: NA; cdr3_nt: TGTGCCAGCAGCCCCGGACAGACCTACTACGAGCAGTACTTC; cdr3_aa: CASSPGQTYYEQYF
d_call: NA; j_call: TRBJ2-2; cdr3_length: 13; v_call: TRBV7-6; clone_size: NA; cdr3_nt: TGTGCCAGCAGCCGACCTAACACCGGGGAGCTGTTTTTT; cdr3_aa: CASSRPNTGELFF
d_call: NA; j_call: TRBJ2-1; cdr3_length: 17; v_call: TRBV9; clone_size: NA; cdr3_nt: TGTGCCAGCAGCCCGCCGTGGGCTAGCCCGTCCTACAATGAGCAGTTCTTC; cdr3_aa: CASSPPWASPSYNEQFF
d_call: TRBD1; j_call: TRBJ2-2; cdr3_length: 13; v_call: TRBV7-9; clone_size: NA; cdr3_nt: TGTGCCAGCAGCCGAACAGGGGCCGGGGAGCTGTTTTTT; cdr3_aa: CASSRTGAGELFF
d_call: NA; j_call: TRBJ1-3; cdr3_length: 15; v_call: TRBV6-1; clone_size: NA; cdr3_nt: TGTGCCAGCACCCCGGGCAGTAGCTCTGGAAACACCATATATTTT; cdr3_aa: CASTPGSSSGNTIYF
d_call: TRBD2; j_call: TRBJ2-1; cdr3_length: 13; v_call: TRBV11-2; clone_size: NA; cdr3_nt: TGTGCCAGCAGCCTCCTTCCGGGACTAGGGGTGTTCTTC; cdr3_aa: CASSLLPGLGVFF
d_call: NA; j_call: TRBJ2-1; cdr3_length: 13; v_call: TRBV4-1; clone_size: NA; cdr3_nt: TGCGCCAGCAGCCAAGATGTGAGTAATGAGCAGTTCTTC; cdr3_aa: CASSQDVSNEQFF
d_call: TRBD1; j_call: TRBJ1-2; cdr3_length: 14; v_call: TRBV27; clone_size: NA; cdr3_nt: TGTGCCAGCAGTGGAGACAGGGCCCGATATGGCTACACCTTC; cdr3_aa: CASSGDRARYGYTF
d_call: TRBD2; j_call: TRBJ2-1; cdr3_length: 14; v_call: TRBV2; clone_size: NA; cdr3_nt: TGTGCCAGCATAGGGACTAGCGGGGTTGGGGAGCAGTTCTTC; cdr3_aa: CASIGTSGVGEQFF
d_call: TRBD1; j_call: TRBJ1-2; cdr3_length: 13; v_call: TRBV4-2; clone_size: NA; cdr3_nt: TGTGCCAGCAGCTTACAGGGGACCTATGGCTACACCTTC; cdr3_aa: CASSLQGTYGYTF
d_call: TRBD1; j_call: TRBJ1-3; cdr3_length: 14; v_call: TRBV19; clone_size: NA; cdr3_nt: TGTGCCAGTAGAACAGGGGGATCTGGAAACACCATATATTTT; cdr3_aa: CASRTGGSGNTIYF
d_call: NA; j_call: TRBJ1-1; cdr3_length: 13; v_call: TRBV5-1; clone_size: NA; cdr3_nt: TGCGCCAGCAGCTTGAGAGATGAAGCTGAAGCTTTCTTT; cdr3_aa: CASSLRDEAEAFF
d_call: NA; j_call: TRBJ2-5; cdr3_length: 15; v_call: TRBV5-1; clone_size: NA; cdr3_nt: TGCGCCAGCAGCTTGGTGGGACTTTCCCAAGAGACCCAGTACTTC; cdr3_aa: CASSLVGLSQETQYF
d_call: NA; j_call: TRBJ2-7; cdr3_length: 15; v_call: TRBV10-2; clone_size: NA; cdr3_nt: TGCGCCAGCAGTGACGGGGGACCACTCTCCTACGAGCAGTACTTC; cdr3_aa: CASSDGGPLSYEQYF
d_call: TRBD1; j_call: TRBJ1-6; cdr3_length: 15; v_call: TRBV6-1; clone_size: NA; cdr3_nt: TGTGCCAGCAGTTGGACAGGGGGCGTGAATTCACCCCTCCACTTT; cdr3_aa: CASSWTGGVNSPLHF
d_call: NA; j_call: TRBJ1-2; cdr3_length: 15; v_call: TRBV15; clone_size: NA; cdr3_nt: TGTGCCACCAGCAGTCCAAGGCAGGCTAACTATGGCTACACCTTC; cdr3_aa: CATSSPRQANYGYTF
d_call: NA; j_call: TRBJ2-1; cdr3_length: 16; v_call: TRBV11-1; clone_size: NA; cdr3_nt: TGTGCCAGCAGCTTGGCCACCGGGACTGCCATAAATGAGCAGTTCTTC; cdr3_aa: CASSLATGTAINEQFF
d_call: NA; j_call: TRBJ1-4; cdr3_length: 13; v_call: TRBV10-3; clone_size: NA; cdr3_nt: TGTGCCGCAAGGGCGGACACACACGAAAAACTGTTTTTT; cdr3_aa: CAARADTHEKLFF
d_call: NA; j_call: TRBJ2-6; cdr3_length: 15; v_call: TRBV19; clone_size: NA; cdr3_nt: TGTGCCAGTAGCCCCGGAGGGAAAGGGGCCAACGTCCTGACTTTC; cdr3_aa: CASSPGGKGANVLTF
d_call: NA; j_call: TRBJ2-2; cdr3_length: 12; v_call: TRBV4-2; clone_size: NA; cdr3_nt: TGTGCCAGCAGCCACCTTTCCGGGGAGCTGTTTTTT; cdr3_aa: CASSHLSGELFF
d_call: NA; j_call: TRBJ2-6; cdr3_length: 16; v_call: TRBV2; clone_size: NA; cdr3_nt: TGTGCCAGCAGTTTGGACGGTACCTCTGGGGCCAACGTCCTGACTTTC; cdr3_aa: CASSLDGTSGANVLTF
d_call: TRBD1; j_call: TRBJ2-2; cdr3_length: 14; v_call: TRBV5-1; clone_size: few; cdr3_nt: TGCGCCAGCAGACCCGGGACAGGGTTTGGGGAGCTGTTTTTT; cdr3_aa: CASRPGTGFGELFF
d_call: NA; j_call: TRBJ1-3; cdr3_length: 14; v_call: TRBV6-5; clone_size: NA; cdr3_nt: TGTGCCAGCGGGACGGAGCGTAATGGAAACACCATATATTTT; cdr3_aa: CASGTERNGNTIYF
d_call: NA; j_call: TRBJ1-4; cdr3_length: 15; v_call: TRBV9; clone_size: few; cdr3_nt: TGTGCCAGCAGCGTAGGGGTGGTCCTTAATGAAAAACTGTTTTTT; cdr3_aa: CASSVGVVLNEKLFF